A single sample is the source of the 13 T cell receptor beta chains below, sequenced in a study of blood T cell repertoires in COVID-19. Using immunoSEQ multiplex PCR, the repertoire was profiled, and TCRdb retains in-frame clones only, with some absent. The top ten hold 2.1% of the sample, which has 200,000 or so clones, around 85% seen once. The specimen was peripheral blood. The receptors derive from a man in his 70s with active or convalescent COVID-19.

The V and J genes are TRBV6-5 and TRBJ2-4; D gene uncertain. Looked up from germline, CDR1 is MNHEY and CDR2 is SVGAGI. Deletions cut 5 bases from V and 7 bases from J, with 12 bases between. This CDR3 spans 13 amino acids. In DNA form, the CDR3 reads TGTGCCAGCAGTCCATTCTCTGAGAACATTCAGTACTTC. Translating it yields CASSPFSENIQYF.

The chain recombines TRBV6-5 with TRBJ2-7; 8 bases align to TRBD1. The CDR3 loop spans 15 amino acids. After removal of 5 bases from V and 4 bases from J, the junction contained 10 bases not matched to a gene. In germline, CDR1 is MNHEY, CDR2 SVGAGI. For the CDR3, the DNA is TGTGCCAGCAGTACCCCAGGGGGCTGGGGGTACGAGCAGTACTTC. Translated, it gives CASSTPGGWGYEQYF.

The chain combines TRBV25-1 with TRBJ2-4, with D perhaps matching TRBD2 (6 bases). The CDR3 totals 15 residues. Between the trimmed V and J ends, which lost 2 bases and 0 bases, there was a span of 8 bases. In germline, CDR1 is MGHDK, CDR2 SYGVNS. The CDR3 is CASSEPGLAKNIQYF. The CDR3 bases are TGTGCCAGCAGTGAACCGGGACTAGCCAAAAACATTCAGTACTTC.

This clone was detected only once. CDR3 residues: CASTHAGRNQPQHF. In DNA, the CDR3 is TGTGCCAGCACCCATGCGGGACGCAATCAGCCCCAGCATTTT. This chain links TRBV7-8 with TRBJ1-5, with D possibly matching TRBD1 (5 bases). Looked up from germline, CDR1 is SGHVS and CDR2 is FQNEAQ. The V end lost 7 bases, the J end lost 2 bases, and 12 bases lay between the germline ends. There are 14 residues in the CDR3.

This chain links TRBV9 with TRBJ2-3; 9 bases are a match to TRBD1. V dropped 3 bases and J dropped 3; count of bases not matched to a gene: 2. Germline assignment: CDR1 SGDLS and CDR2 YYNGEE. The CDR3 extends over 14 amino acids. The CDR3 reads CASSAGQGTDTQYF. The DNA for the CDR3 is TGTGCCAGCAGCGCAGGACAGGGGACAGATACGCAGTATTTT.

The table lists this clone with a few counts. This chain connects TRBV4-1 to TRBJ1-5; possibly TRBD1 for D (6 bases). This CDR3 is built from 17 residues. V lost 0 bases, J lost 2 bases, and 14 bases lay in between. CDR1 and CDR2 (germline): MGHRA, YSYEKL. The CDR3 bases are TGCGCCAGCAGCCAAGAAGTCTTACAGGGAGGCAATCAGCCCCAGCATTTT. It specifies CASSQEVLQGGNQPQHF.

The CDR3 nucleotides read TGTGCCAGTAGTACCGGGACAGGGCATATGGATACGCAGTATTTT. The encoded protein is CASSTGTGHMDTQYF. The rearrangement links TRBV19 to TRBJ2-3; the match to TRBD1 covers 9 bases. In germline, CDR1 is LNHDA, CDR2 SQIVND (reference sequence). Trimming at V came to 4 bases and at J to 6 bases, leaving 8 bases not matched to a gene. The CDR3 covers 15 residues.

The genes are TRBV11-3 and TRBJ2-7, with TRBD1 identical over 9 bases. Germline loops: CDR1 SGHNT, CDR2 YENEEA. The length of the CDR3 is 14 residues. V dropped 7 bases and J dropped 6; count of bases not matched to a gene: 10. The CDR3 DNA is TGTGCCAGCAAACCGGGACAGGGCTCCGGCGAGCAGTACTTC. This translates into CASKPGQGSGEQYF. The complete variable domain, with remaining parts taken from reference TRBV11-3 and TRBJ2-7, reads EAGVVQSPRYKIIEKKQPVAFWCNPISGHNTLYWYLQNLGQGPELLIRYENEEAVDDSQLPKDRFSAERLKGVDSTLKIQPAELGDSAVYLCASKPGQGSGEQYFGPGTRLTVT.

The chain employs TRBV28 and TRBJ1-6; possible D gene TRBD1, 5 bases. The V and J ends lost 8 bases and 4 bases respectively, with 15 bases between them. Germline CDR1 is MDHEN and CDR2 is SYDVKM. This CDR3 is 15 amino acids long. In DNA, the CDR3 is TGTGCCAGCGTCCGGGGAGGGGATTATAATTCACCCCTCCACTTT. It is translated as CASVRGGDYNSPLHF.

This clone was detected only once. This rearrangement joins TRBV18 to TRBJ2-7; 8 bases map to TRBD2. Germline loops: CDR1 KGHSH, CDR2 LQKENI. The CDR3 is 14 amino acids. Losses at the gene ends were 3 bases for V and 2 bases for J; bases not matched to a gene: 3. This chain's CDR3 is CASSPGLEAYEQYF. CDR3 coding DNA: TGTGCCAGCTCACCGGGACTAGAGGCCTACGAGCAGTACTTC.

The J gene is TRBJ2-6, the V gene TRBV7-2; TRBD2 matches 7 bases. V shed 5 bases, J shed 4 bases, and the junction held 5 bases outside the gene matches. The CDR3 runs 15 residues. The germline V gene encodes CDR1 SGHTA and CDR2 FQGNSA. CDR3 amino acids: CASSAGEGGANVLTF. In nucleotides, the CDR3 is TGTGCCAGCAGCGCCGGGGAGGGAGGGGCCAACGTCCTGACTTTC.

The rearrangement uses TRBV30 and TRBJ1-2; a possible D gene is TRBD1 (5 bases). The V gene lost 7 bases and the J gene lost 6 bases, with 12 bases spanning the gap. Germline V CDR1 and CDR2: GTSNPN, SVGIG (reference sequence). The CDR3 contains 11 residues. In DNA, the CDR3 is TGTGCCTTCTCCGGGGGGAATGGCTACACCTTC. Translating gives CAFSGGNGYTF.

This rearrangement joins TRBV6-5 to TRBJ1-4; 9 bases are a match to TRBD1. V was pared by 7 bases and J by 7 bases, with 7 bases of the junction left unmatched. This CDR3 region has 14 residues. Per germline, CDR1 MNHEY and CDR2 SVGAGI. CDR3 protein: CASISGTGREKLFF. CDR3 nucleotide sequence: TGTGCCAGCATATCCGGGACAGGGCGTGAAAAACTGTTTTTT.